One and the same sample provided the 23 T cell receptor beta chains below, sequenced in a study of shared clonotypes between healthy human individuals. CD45RO-negative cells were positively selected for CCR7, leaving out terminally differentiated effector memory CD45RA+ cells. Here immunoSEQ multiplex PCR was the method, and the copy in TCRdb shows in-frame clones only, minus some. The repertoire holds about 580,000 clones, with roughly 98% as singletons. The sequenced sample was naive CD8+ T cells sorted from blood. The receptors were gathered from a man aged 25 to 40 in good health.

The sample holds one count of this clone. In DNA, the CDR3 is TGCGCCAGCAGCTTGGGGACAGGACCGGGCTATGGCTACACCTTC. It encodes CASSLGTGPGYGYTF. This chain links TRBV5-1 with TRBJ1-2; 7 nucleotides match TRBD1. The V segment lost 0 bases and the J segment 4 bases; nucleotides outside the gene matches: 6. The CDR3 contains 15 residues. Germline V gene lookup returns CDR1 SGHRS and CDR2 YFSETQ.

This clone was detected once. The V gene is TRBV15, the J gene TRBJ2-1; 8 bases line up with TRBD2. V trimming: 8 bases; J trimming: 7 bases; junction bases outside the gene matches: 13. The CDR3 is 15 amino acids. Germline lookup yields CDR1 LNHNV and CDR2 YYDKDF (reference sequence). CDR3 DNA: TGTGCCACCGAGCTGGCGGGAGGCCTGGGTAATGAGCAGTTCTTC. Its translation is CATELAGGLGNEQFF.

The rearrangement joins TRBV7-8 to TRBJ1-2, with D perhaps matching TRBD1 (5 bases). The germline V gene encodes CDR1 SGHVS and CDR2 FQNEAQ. Trimming took off 5 bases at V and 4 bases at J, with 14 bases between the two ends. The length of the CDR3 is 14 residues. The CDR3, as DNA: TGTGCCAGCAGCAAGTATGGGGCAGGCTATGGCTACACCTTC. It is translated as CASSKYGAGYGYTF.

The chain links TRBV28 to TRBJ1-5, with D perhaps matching TRBD1 (5 bases). The CDR3 spans 15 residues. The ends were cut back, 3 bases at V and 5 bases at J, with 14 bases in the middle. Per the germline V gene, CDR1 is MDHEN and CDR2 is SYDVKM. In DNA, the CDR3 is TGTGCCAGCAGTTTCATAAGGGGAAGGGATCAGCCCCAGCATTTT. This translates into CASSFIRGRDQPQHF. The full variable domain, in which reference TRBV28 and TRBJ1-5 provide the parts outside the CDR3, is DVKVTQSSRYLVKRTGEKVFLECVQDMDHENMFWYRQDPGLGLRLIYFSYDVKMKEKGDIPEGYSVSREKKERFSLILESASTNQTSMYLCASSFIRGRDQPQHFGDGTRLSIL.

This chain's CDR3 is CASSQSGLAVYNEQFF. In DNA form, the CDR3 reads TGTGCCAGCAGCCAAAGCGGACTAGCGGTCTACAATGAGCAGTTCTTC. This chain joins TRBV7-9 and TRBJ2-1; 10 nucleotides agree with TRBD2. This CDR3 spans 16 amino acids. The J segment lost 3 bases and the V segment lost 5 bases, leaving 7 bases of the junction unmatched. The germline V gene has CDR1 SEHNR and CDR2 FQNEAQ (reference sequence).

J is TRBJ2-2 and V is TRBV7-9, with 9 bases matching TRBD2. Per the germline V gene, CDR1 is SEHNR and CDR2 is FQNEAQ (reference sequence). Germline trimming cut 5 bases from V and 0 bases from J; bases unmatched to any gene: 7. The CDR3 spans 17 residues. CDR3: CASSQVAGGTNTGELFF. DNA of the CDR3: TGTGCCAGCAGCCAGGTCGCGGGAGGGACGAACACCGGGGAGCTGTTTTTT. Full variable domain (remainder filled in from reference TRBV7-9 and TRBJ2-2): DTGVSQNPRHKITKRGQNVTFRCDPISEHNRLYWYRQTLGQGPEFLTYFQNEAQLEKSRLLSDRFSAERPKGSFSTLEIQRTEQGDSAMYLCASSQVAGGTNTGELFFGEGSRLTVL.

The gene calls are TRBV11-3 and TRBJ2-3; 9 nucleotides align to TRBD1. CDR1 and CDR2 from the germline V gene are SGHNT and YENEEA. The CDR3 is made up of 16 amino acids. Losses at the gene ends were 5 bases for V and 1 base for J; bases not matched to a gene: 7. In DNA, the CDR3 is TGTGCCAGCAGCCGTCGGACAGGGGCGGGCACAGATACGCAGTATTTT. It yields the protein CASSRRTGAGTDTQYF.

V is TRBV7-9 and J is TRBJ1-1; D not resolved. The CDR3 consists of 13 residues. Germline CDR1 reads SEHNR; CDR2 reads FQNEAQ (reference sequence). V was trimmed by 5 bases and J by 6 bases, leaving 13 bases between them. DNA of the CDR3: TGTGCCAGCAGCCACAAGGCCGACCCTGAAGCTTTCTTT. This translates into CASSHKADPEAFF.

About this clone: Germline and junction disagree at one end, which may indicate a read error. The gene calls are TRBV7-7 and TRBJ2-7; 10 bases fit TRBD1. CDR3 length: 15 amino acids. Germline V CDR1 and CDR2: SSHAT, FNYEAQ (reference sequence). The CDR3 region is CASSPGTGDTYEQYF. CDR3 DNA sequence: TGTGCTAGCAGTCCCGGGACAGGGGATACCTACGAGCAGTACTTC.

The chain recombines TRBV7-9 with TRBJ2-7; D is possibly TRBD1 (6 bases). The V end lost 5 bases, the J end lost 0 bases, and 14 bases lay between the germline ends. Germline V gives CDR1 SEHNR, CDR2 FQNEAQ (reference sequence). The CDR3 has 15 residues. Here the CDR3 DNA reads TGTGCCAGCAGCCCTACCCTGGACAGCTCCTACGAGCAGTACTTC. It is translated as CASSPTLDSSYEQYF.

As for this clone: Other nucleotide sequences in the sample specify the same CDR3. This rearrangement joins TRBV4-2 to TRBJ2-7; 11 bases fit TRBD2. Trimming cost V 4 bases and J 0 bases; bases outside gene matches: 2. Germline CDR1 reads LGHNA; CDR2 reads YNFKEQ. CDR3 length: 15 residues. The CDR3 here is CASSRTSGSSYEQYF. The CDR3 DNA is TGTGCCAGCAGCCGAACTAGCGGGAGCTCCTACGAGCAGTACTTC.

The rearrangement joins TRBV6-5 to TRBJ1-2; D remains unclear. V was trimmed by 2 bases and J by 8 bases, leaving 15 bases between them. The germline V gene has CDR1 MNHEY and CDR2 SVGAGI. The CDR3 is 14 residues long. For the CDR3, the DNA is TGTGCCAGCAGTTACGTGGACCCATCGGAAGGCTACACCTTC. Its protein product is CASSYVDPSEGYTF.

The V and J genes are TRBV6-5 and TRBJ2-7; no clear D gene. This CDR3 has 14 residues. Germline-derived CDR1 and CDR2 are MNHEY and SVGAGI. Deletions cut 2 bases from V and 0 bases from J, with 8 bases between. The CDR3 coding sequence is TGTGCCAGCAGTTACCCATCTAGCTCCTACGAGCAGTACTTC. It codes for CASSYPSSSYEQYF.

The chain combines TRBV7-9 with TRBJ1-2, with 9 nucleotides matching TRBD1. The CDR3 is 19 amino acids. Germline assignment: CDR1 SEHNR and CDR2 FQNEAQ (reference sequence). Trimming at V came to 5 bases and at J to 0 bases, leaving 16 bases not matched to a gene. CDR3 nucleotides: TGTGCCAGCAGCGGGACTCACCCGGGACAGGGACGTGCTAACTATGGCTACACCTTC. Protein sequence: CASSGTHPGQGRANYGYTF. Full variable domain (outside the CDR3, taken from reference TRBV7-9 and TRBJ1-2): DTGVSQNPRHKITKRGQNVTFRCDPISEHNRLYWYRQTLGQGPEFLTYFQNEAQLEKSRLLSDRFSAERPKGSFSTLEIQRTEQGDSAMYLCASSGTHPGQGRANYGYTFGSGTRLTVV.

The chain employs TRBV27 and TRBJ1-5, with D possibly matching TRBD1 (6 bases). CDR3 length: 14 amino acids. V was clipped by 6 bases and J by 4 bases, with 13 bases between them. The germline gives CDR1 MNHEY, CDR2 SMNVEV (reference sequence). CDR3 loop: CASRPGVGNQPQHF. The DNA for the CDR3 is TGTGCCAGCAGACCAGGGGTCGGAAATCAGCCCCAGCATTTT.

Remarks on this clone: Other DNA sequences in this specimen translate into the identical CDR3. The chain joins TRBV27 to TRBJ2-7; no firm D call. Per the germline V gene, CDR1 is MNHEY and CDR2 is SMNVEV (reference sequence). V lost 2 bases and J lost 2, with 7 bases in between. This CDR3 spans 13 amino acids. This CDR3 is CASSLTVAYEQYF. CDR3 sequence (DNA): TGTGCCAGCAGTTTAACGGTAGCCTACGAGCAGTACTTC.

The chain has TRBV29-1 and TRBJ2-7, with D uncertain. Trimming left V 6 bases short and J 3 bases short, with 12 bases between. Germline values: CDR1 SQVTM, CDR2 ANQGSEA. The CDR3 is made up of 12 amino acids. The chain's CDR3 is CSVAGSGYEQYF. The CDR3 region has the DNA TGCAGCGTGGCAGGATCAGGCTACGAGCAGTACTTC.

The rearrangement uses TRBV28 and TRBJ1-1; D is unresolved. CDR3 length equals 14 residues. Per the germline V gene, CDR1 is MDHEN and CDR2 is SYDVKM. V lost 2 bases and J lost 1, with 8 bases in between. The CDR3 bases are TGTGCCAGCAGTTTAGCTGGAACGAACACTGAAGCTTTCTTT. Protein: CASSLAGTNTEAFF. The complete variable domain, with remaining parts taken from reference TRBV28 and TRBJ1-1, reads DVKVTQSSRYLVKRTGEKVFLECVQDMDHENMFWYRQDPGLGLRLIYFSYDVKMKEKGDIPEGYSVSREKKERFSLILESASTNQTSMYLCASSLAGTNTEAFFGQGTRLTVV.

V and J are TRBV27 and TRBJ2-2; D not certain. The CDR3 spans 16 residues. Germline-derived CDR1 and CDR2 are MNHEY and SMNVEV (reference sequence). Deletions cut 2 bases from V and 2 bases from J, with 12 bases between. In nucleotides, the CDR3 is TGTGCCAGCAGTTTAAGGGCGCAGGTTAACACCGGGGAGCTGTTTTTT. This sequence encodes CASSLRAQVNTGELFF.

The chain combines TRBV9 with TRBJ1-2, with D possibly TRBD1 on 6 matching bases. V was clipped by 3 bases and J by 0 bases, with 15 bases between them. The CDR3 is made up of 16 amino acids. Germline CDR1 reads SGDLS; CDR2 reads YYNGEE. CDR3 residues: CASSGARDIANYGYTF. In DNA, the CDR3 is TGTGCCAGCAGCGGCGCCCGGGACATAGCTAACTATGGCTACACCTTC.

The chain combines TRBV11-1 with TRBJ2-7, with a weak D call TRBD1 (6 bases). Per the germline V gene, CDR1 is SGHAT and CDR2 is FQDESV (reference sequence). The V end lost 5 bases, the J end lost 0 bases, and 14 bases lay between the germline ends. There are 15 residues in the CDR3. The CDR3 is CASSLEGVGSYEQYF. CDR3 coding DNA: TGTGCCAGCAGCCTTGAGGGGGTGGGCTCCTACGAGCAGTACTTC.

V and J are TRBV7-9 and TRBJ2-1; TRBD2 matches 11 bases. The J segment lost 5 bases and the V segment lost 4 bases, leaving 1 base of the junction unmatched. The CDR3 sequence is 14 residues long. The germline V gene encodes CDR1 SEHNR and CDR2 FQNEAQ (reference sequence). The CDR3 here is CASSSSGRNNEQFF. CDR3 DNA sequence: TGTGCCAGCAGCTCTAGCGGGAGGAACAATGAGCAGTTCTTC.

This clone came up once. This chain connects TRBV7-8 to TRBJ2-3; TRBD1 agrees at 9 bases. Germline values: CDR1 SGHVS, CDR2 FQNEAQ. Trimming took 3 bases from V and 5 from J; bases not matched to a gene: 3. CDR3 length equals 14 residues. For the CDR3, the DNA is TGTGCCAGCAGCTTCACAGGGGGCATAGATACGCAGTATTTT. As protein: CASSFTGGIDTQYF.